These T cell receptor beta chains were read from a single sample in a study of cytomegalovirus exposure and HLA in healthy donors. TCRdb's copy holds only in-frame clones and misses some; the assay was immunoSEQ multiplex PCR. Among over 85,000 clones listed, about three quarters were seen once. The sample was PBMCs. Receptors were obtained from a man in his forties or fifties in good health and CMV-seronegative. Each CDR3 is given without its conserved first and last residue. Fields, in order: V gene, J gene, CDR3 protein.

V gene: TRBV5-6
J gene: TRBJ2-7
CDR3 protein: ASSLGTTYEQY

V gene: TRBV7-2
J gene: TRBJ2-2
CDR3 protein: ASSLAGLNTGELF

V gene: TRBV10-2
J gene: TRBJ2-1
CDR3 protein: ASASLYGRGGNLLNEQF

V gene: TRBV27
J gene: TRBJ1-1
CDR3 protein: ASRPYRGEAF

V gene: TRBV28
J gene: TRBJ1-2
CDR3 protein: ASRRGGGIIGYT

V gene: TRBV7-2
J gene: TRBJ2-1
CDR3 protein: ASSPRTGDEQF

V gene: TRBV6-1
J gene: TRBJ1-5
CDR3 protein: ASRYRGGQPQH

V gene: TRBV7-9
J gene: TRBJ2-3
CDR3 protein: ASSLGVRGARTDTQY

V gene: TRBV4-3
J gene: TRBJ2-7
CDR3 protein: ASSRLLGQGADSSYEQY

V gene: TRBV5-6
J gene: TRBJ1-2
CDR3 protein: ASRLRSSGFYGYT

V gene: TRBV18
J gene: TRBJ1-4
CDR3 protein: ASSIWTGATNEKLF

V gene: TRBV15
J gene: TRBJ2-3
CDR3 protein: ATSRDRRQGLSDTQY

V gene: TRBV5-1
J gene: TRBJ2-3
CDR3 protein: ASSVERSRDTQY

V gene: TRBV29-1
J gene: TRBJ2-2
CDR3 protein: SVVNTGELF

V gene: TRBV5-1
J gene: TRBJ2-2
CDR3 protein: ASSLQGARNTGELF

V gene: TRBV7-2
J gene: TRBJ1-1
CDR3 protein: ASSLVGLNTEAF

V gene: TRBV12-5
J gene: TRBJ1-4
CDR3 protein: ASGPTGSANEKLF

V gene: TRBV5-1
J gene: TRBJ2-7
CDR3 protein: ASKIRTGNYEQY

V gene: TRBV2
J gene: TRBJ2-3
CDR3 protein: ASSLQGGGDTQY

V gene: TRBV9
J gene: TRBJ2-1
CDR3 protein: ASSVGIEFEQF

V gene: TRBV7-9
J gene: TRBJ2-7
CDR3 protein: ASSPLGTFHYEQY

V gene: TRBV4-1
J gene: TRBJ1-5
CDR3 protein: ASSRPRRNLYSNQPQH

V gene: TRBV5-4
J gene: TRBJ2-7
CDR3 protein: ASSEGQVYEQY

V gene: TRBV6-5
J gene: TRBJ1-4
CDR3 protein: ASSYQGEGELF

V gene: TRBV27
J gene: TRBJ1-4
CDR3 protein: ASSSLQVEGYNEKLF

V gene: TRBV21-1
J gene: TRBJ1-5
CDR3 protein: ASSMVDRESNQPQH

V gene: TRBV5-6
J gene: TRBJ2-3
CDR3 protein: ASSLGATHLETQY

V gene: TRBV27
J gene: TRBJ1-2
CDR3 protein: ASSLSVGDIYGYT

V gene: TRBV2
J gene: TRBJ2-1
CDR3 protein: ASSVLAGGSAEQF

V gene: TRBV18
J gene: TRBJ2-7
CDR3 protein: ASSPGTSYEQY

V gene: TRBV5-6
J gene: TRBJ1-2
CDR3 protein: ASSLGTPFFGYT

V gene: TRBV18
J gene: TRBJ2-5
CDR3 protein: ASSPSGGVETQY